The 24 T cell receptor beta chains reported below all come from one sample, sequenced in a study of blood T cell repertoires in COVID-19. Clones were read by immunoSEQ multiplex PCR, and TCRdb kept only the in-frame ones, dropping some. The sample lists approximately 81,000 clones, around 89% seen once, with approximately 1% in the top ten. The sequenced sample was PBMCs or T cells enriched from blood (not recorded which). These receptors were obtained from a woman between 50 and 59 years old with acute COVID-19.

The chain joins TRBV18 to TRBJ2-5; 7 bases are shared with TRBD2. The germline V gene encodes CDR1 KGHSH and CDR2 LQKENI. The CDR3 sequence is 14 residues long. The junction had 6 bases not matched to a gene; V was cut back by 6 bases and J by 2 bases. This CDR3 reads CASSSGAGQETQYF. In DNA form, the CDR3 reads TGTGCCAGCTCCTCGGGAGCGGGACAAGAGACCCAGTACTTC.

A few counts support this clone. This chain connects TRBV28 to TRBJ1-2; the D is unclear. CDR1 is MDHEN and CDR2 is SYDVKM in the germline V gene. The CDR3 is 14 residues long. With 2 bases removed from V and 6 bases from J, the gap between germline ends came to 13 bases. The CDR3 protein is CASSLGMEGDGYTF. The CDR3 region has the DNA TGTGCCAGCAGTTTAGGAATGGAGGGTGATGGCTACACCTTC.

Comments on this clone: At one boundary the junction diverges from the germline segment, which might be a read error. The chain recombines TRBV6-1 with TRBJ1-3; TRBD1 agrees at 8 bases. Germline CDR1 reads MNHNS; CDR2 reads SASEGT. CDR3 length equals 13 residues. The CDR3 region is CASSEAHRDRYHF. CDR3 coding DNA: TGTGCCAGCAGTGAAGCCCACCGGGACAGGTATCATTTT.

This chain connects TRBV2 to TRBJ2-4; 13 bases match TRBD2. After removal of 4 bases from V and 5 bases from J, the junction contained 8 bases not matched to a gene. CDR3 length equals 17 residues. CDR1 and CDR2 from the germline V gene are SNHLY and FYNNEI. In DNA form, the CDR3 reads TGTGCCAGCAGTGGCACGGGACTAGCGGGAATCCAAAACATTCAGTACTTC. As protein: CASSGTGLAGIQNIQYF.

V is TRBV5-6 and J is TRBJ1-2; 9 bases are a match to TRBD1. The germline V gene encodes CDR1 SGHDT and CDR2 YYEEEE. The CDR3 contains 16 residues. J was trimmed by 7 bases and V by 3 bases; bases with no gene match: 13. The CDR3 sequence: CASSWKRDRVVGGYTF. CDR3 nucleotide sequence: TGTGCCAGCAGCTGGAAGCGGGACAGGGTTGTCGGTGGCTACACCTTC.

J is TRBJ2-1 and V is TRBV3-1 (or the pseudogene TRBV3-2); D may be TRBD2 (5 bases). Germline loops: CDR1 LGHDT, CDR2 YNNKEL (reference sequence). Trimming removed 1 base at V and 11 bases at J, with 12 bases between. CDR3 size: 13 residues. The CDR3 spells CASSQGTGNKQFF. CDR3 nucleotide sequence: TGTGCCAGCAGCCAAGGGACTGGTAATAAGCAGTTCTTC.

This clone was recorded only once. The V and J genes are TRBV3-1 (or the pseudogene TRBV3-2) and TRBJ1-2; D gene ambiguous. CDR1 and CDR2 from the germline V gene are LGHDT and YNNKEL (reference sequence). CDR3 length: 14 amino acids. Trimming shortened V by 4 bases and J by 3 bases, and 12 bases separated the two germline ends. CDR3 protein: CASSRGPSDYGYTF. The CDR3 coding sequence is TGTGCCAGCAGCCGCGGGCCTAGCGACTATGGCTACACCTTC.

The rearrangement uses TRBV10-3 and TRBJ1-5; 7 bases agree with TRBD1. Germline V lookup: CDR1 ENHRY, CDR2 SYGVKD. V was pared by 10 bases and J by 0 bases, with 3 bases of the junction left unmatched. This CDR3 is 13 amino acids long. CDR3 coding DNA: TGTGCCACAGGACAGGCTAGCAATCAGCCCCAGCATTTT. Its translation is CATGQASNQPQHF.

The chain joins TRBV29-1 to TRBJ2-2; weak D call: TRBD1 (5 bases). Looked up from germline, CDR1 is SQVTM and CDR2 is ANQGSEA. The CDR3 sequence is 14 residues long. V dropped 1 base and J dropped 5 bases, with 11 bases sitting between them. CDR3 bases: TGCAGCGTTGAAGTCCCAGGGTATACCGGGGAGCTGTTTTTT. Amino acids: CSVEVPGYTGELFF.

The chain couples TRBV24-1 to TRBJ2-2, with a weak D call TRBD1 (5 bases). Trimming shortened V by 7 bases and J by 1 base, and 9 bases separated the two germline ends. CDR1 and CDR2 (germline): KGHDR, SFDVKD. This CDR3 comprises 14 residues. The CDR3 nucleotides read TGTGCCACCAGACAGGCCCAGAACACCGGGGAGCTGTTTTTT. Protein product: CATRQAQNTGELFF.

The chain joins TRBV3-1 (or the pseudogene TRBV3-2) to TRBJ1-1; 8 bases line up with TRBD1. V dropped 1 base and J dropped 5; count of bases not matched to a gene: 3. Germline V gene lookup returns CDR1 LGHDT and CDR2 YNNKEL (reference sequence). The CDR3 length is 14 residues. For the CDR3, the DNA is TGTGCCAGCAGCCAAGGGACAGGGTCAACTGAAGCTTTCTTT. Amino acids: CASSQGTGSTEAFF.

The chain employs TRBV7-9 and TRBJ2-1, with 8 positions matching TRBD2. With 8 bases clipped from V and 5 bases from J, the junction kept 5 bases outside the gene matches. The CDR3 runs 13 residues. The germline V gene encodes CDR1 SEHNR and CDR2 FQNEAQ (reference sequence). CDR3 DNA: TGTGCCAGCCGGGGGGGCGCGAACAATGAGCAGTTCTTC. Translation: CASRGGANNEQFF.

The CDR3 DNA is TGTGCCAGTACCGATGGCCACCAGACATCCTCTTATAGCAATCAGCCCCAGCATTTT. It yields the protein CASTDGHQTSSYSNQPQHF. This chain uses TRBV19 with TRBJ1-5; D is ambiguous. The V and J ends lost 7 bases and 0 bases respectively, with 25 bases between them. This CDR3 spans 19 amino acids. Per the germline V gene, CDR1 is LNHDA and CDR2 is SQIVND (reference sequence).

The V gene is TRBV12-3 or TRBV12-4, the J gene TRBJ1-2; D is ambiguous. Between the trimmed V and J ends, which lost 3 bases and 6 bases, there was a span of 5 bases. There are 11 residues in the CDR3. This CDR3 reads CASSLAHGYTF. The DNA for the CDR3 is TGTGCCAGCAGTTTGGCCCATGGCTACACCTTC.

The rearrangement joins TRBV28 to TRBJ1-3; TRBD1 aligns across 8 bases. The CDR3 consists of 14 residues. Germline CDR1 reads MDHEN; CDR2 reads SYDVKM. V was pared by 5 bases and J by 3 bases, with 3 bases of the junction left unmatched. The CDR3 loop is CASSLDRVGNTIYF. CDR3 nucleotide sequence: TGTGCCAGCAGTCTGGACAGGGTTGGAAACACCATATATTTT.

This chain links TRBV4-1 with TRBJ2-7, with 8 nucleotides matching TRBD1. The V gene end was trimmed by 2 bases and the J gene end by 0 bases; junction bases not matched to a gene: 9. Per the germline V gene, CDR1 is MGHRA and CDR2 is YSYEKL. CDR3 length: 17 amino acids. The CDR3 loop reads CASSQIPGTGNSYEQYF. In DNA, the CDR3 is TGCGCCAGCAGCCAAATTCCCGGGACAGGTAACTCCTACGAGCAGTACTTC.

CDR3 nucleotide sequence: TGTGCCAGCAGCGTACGGGACAGCCTTTTATCTAGGGCTTATAATTCACCCCTCCACTTT. It yields the protein CASSVRDSLLSRAYNSPLHF. This chain connects TRBV9 to TRBJ1-6; 7 positions match TRBD1. CDR3 length: 20 amino acids. Germline V gives CDR1 SGDLS, CDR2 YYNGEE. The J segment lost 4 bases and the V segment lost 1 base, leaving 17 bases of the junction unmatched.

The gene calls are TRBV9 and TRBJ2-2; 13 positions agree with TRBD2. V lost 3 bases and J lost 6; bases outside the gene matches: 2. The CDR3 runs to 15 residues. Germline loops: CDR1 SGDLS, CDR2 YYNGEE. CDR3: CASSAGLAGSGELFF. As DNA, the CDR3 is TGTGCCAGCAGCGCGGGACTAGCGGGATCCGGGGAGCTGTTTTTT.

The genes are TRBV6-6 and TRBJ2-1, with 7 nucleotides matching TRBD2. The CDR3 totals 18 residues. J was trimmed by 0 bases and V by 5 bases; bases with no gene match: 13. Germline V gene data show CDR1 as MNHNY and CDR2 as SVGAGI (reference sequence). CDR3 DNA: TGTGCCAGCAGTCAACAGCAGGGACTAATCTCCTCCTACAATGAGCAGTTCTTC. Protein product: CASSQQQGLISSYNEQFF.

The chain's CDR3 is CASSVPGAGGAETEAFF. DNA of the CDR3: TGTGCCAGCAGTGTCCCCGGGGCAGGGGGCGCGGAAACTGAAGCTTTCTTT. The chain links TRBV6-1 to TRBJ1-1; TRBD1 matches at 8 bases. Germline V gene sequence: CDR1 MNHNS, CDR2 SASEGT. The CDR3 totals 17 residues. V dropped 4 bases and J dropped 5; count of bases not matched to a gene: 15.

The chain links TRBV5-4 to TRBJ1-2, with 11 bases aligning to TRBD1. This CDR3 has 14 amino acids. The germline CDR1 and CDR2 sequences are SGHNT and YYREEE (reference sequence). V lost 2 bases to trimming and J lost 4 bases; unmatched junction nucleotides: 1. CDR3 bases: TGTGCCAGCAGCTTCGGGACAGGGGGCTATGGCTACACCTTC. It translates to CASSFGTGGYGYTF.

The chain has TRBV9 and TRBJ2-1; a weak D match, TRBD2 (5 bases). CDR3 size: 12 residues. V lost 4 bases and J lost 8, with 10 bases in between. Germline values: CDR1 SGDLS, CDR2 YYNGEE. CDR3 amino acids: CASSPRSDEQFF. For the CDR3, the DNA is TGTGCCAGCAGCCCTCGTAGCGATGAGCAGTTCTTC.

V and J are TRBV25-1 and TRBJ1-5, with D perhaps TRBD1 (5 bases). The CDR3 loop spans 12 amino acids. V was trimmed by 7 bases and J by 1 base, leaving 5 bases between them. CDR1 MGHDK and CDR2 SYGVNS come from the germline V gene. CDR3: CASKGSNQPQHF. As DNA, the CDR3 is TGTGCCAGCAAGGGGAGCAATCAGCCCCAGCATTTT.

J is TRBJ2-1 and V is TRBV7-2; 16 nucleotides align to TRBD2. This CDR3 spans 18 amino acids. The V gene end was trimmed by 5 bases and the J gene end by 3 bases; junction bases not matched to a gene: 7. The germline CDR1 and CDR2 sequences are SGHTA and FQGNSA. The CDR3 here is CASSPGLAGGPVYNEQFF. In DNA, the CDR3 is TGTGCCAGCAGCCCGGGACTAGCGGGAGGGCCGGTCTACAATGAGCAGTTCTTC.